This TCR beta chain is from a study of post-analysis software for immune sequencing data. Whole-study results and caveats: Pronounced co-clustering by F measure was evident among identically batched samples. With TRBV5-6, TRBV5-1 and TRBV20-1 included, about five TRBV segments were more frequent in patients than in controls.

This CDR3 spans 14 amino acids. Trimming shortened V by 6 bases and J by 1 base, and 12 bases separated the two germline ends. Germline V gene lookup returns CDR1 WSHSY and CDR2 SAAADI. TCR beta cDNA libraries had unique molecular identifiers. Yield was 500,000 to 600,000 cDNA molecules from about 0.94 to 9.7 million T cells. TCRdb fed the PCR reads into MiXCR, producing one record per CDR3 protein. This table holds roughly 670,000 distinct CDR3 sequences, around 60% found once. This clonotype was observed a handful of times. The antigen remains undetermined. V usage is TRBV10-2 and J usage is TRBJ1-2; D might be TRBD1 (5 bases). The sample was blood. The sequence was collected from a girl aged 2-15 years with multiple sclerosis. The CDR3 region is CASRGQPFNYGYTF. CDR3 bases: TGCGCCAGCAGAGGACAACCCTTTAACTATGGCTACACCTTC.